The subject of this entry is one TCR beta chain. As yet, its antigen is unknown. Assay: immunoSEQ multiplex PCR; the TCRdb copy retains only in-frame clones and omits some. The top ten clones hold 9% to 13% of a sample with some 95,000 clones, around 89% of them seen once. The CDR3 totals 14 residues. Trimming took 8 bases from V and 0 from J, leaving 11 bases between them. Looked up from germline, CDR1 is MNHEY and CDR2 is SVGAGI. The sample is drawn from a study of T cell responses to AZD1222 COVID-19 vaccine. Whole-study findings and limits: Rises in breadth and depth of Spike-specific TCRs came after two AZD1222 doses.

The receptor was derived from an adult who received the AZD1222 COVID-19 vaccine. Sequences were derived from peripheral blood, sampled 28 days after the second AZD1222 dose. The V call is TRBV6-5, the J call TRBJ1-5; no reliable D call. The CDR3 coding sequence is TGTGCCAGCTGCCCGGGGATTAGCAATCAGCCCCAGCATTTT. Amino acid sequence: CASCPGISNQPQHF.